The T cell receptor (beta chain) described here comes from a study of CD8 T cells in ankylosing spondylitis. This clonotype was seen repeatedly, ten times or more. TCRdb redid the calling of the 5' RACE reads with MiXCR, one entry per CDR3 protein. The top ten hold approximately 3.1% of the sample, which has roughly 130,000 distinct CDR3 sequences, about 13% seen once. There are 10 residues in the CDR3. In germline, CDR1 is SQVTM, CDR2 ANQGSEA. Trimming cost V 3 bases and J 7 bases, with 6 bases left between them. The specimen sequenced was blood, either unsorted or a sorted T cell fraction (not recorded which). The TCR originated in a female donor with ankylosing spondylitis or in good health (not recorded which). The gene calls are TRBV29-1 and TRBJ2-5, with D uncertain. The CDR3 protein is CSVEGVTQYF. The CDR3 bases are TGCAGCGTTGAGGGTGTGACCCAGTACTTC. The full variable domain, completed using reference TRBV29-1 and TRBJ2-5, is SAVISQKPSRDICQRGTSLTIQCQVDSQVTMMFWYRQQPGQSLTLIATANQGSEATYESGFVIDKFPISRPNLTFSTLTVSNMSPEDSSIYLCSVEGVTQYFGPGTRLLVL.